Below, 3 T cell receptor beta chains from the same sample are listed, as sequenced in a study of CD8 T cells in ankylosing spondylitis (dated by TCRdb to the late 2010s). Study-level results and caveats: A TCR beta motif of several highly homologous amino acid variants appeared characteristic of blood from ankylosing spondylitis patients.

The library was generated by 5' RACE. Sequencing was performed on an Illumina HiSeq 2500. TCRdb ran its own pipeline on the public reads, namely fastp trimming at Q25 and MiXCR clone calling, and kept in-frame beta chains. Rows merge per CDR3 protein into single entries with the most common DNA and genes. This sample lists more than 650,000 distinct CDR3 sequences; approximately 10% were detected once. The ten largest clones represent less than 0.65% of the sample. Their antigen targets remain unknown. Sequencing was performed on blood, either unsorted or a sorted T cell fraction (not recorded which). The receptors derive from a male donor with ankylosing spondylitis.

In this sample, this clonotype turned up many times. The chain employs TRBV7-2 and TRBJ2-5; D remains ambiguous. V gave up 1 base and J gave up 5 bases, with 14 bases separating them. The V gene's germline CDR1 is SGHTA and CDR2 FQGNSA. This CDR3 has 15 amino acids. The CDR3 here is CASSLVAPPRETQYF. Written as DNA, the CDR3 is TGTGCCAGCAGCTTAGTGGCTCCCCCCCGGGAGACCCAGTACTTC.

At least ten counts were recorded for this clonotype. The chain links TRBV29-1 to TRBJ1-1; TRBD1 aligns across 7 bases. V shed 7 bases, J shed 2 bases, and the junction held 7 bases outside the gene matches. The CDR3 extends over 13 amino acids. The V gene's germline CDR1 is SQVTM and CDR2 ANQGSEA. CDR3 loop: CSGLGQFNTEAFF. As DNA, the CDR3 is TGCAGCGGTTTGGGACAGTTCAACACTGAAGCTTTCTTT.

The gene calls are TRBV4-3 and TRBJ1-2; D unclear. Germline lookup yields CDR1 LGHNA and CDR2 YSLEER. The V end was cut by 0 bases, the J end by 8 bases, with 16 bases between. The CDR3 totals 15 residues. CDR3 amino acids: CASSQDLDEGLGYTF. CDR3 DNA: TGCGCCAGCAGCCAAGATCTGGATGAGGGATTGGGCTACACCTTC.